This T cell receptor (beta chain) stems from a study of blood T cell repertoires in COVID-19. In the study overall: PBMCs, B-cell-depleted T cells, or T cells provided the cDNA or gDNA that made up the material.

Repertoires were generated with immunoSEQ multiplex PCR, while TCRdb's copy carries only in-frame clones and drops some. The repertoire consists of approximately 110,000 clones, with more than 70% occurring once and the leading ten covering approximately 5%. Between the trimmed V and J ends, which lost 11 bases and 0 bases, there was a span of 15 bases. This CDR3 has 14 residues. Germline V lookup: CDR1 MNHEY, CDR2 SVGAGI. This receptor was identified in a woman aged 60 to 75 with COVID-19, enrolled during active disease. The specimen sequenced was peripheral blood. The V and J genes are TRBV6-5 and TRBJ2-3, with D possibly being TRBD1 (6 bases). The CDR3 sequence is CACLLGTSTDTQYF. The CDR3 DNA reads as TGTGCCTGCCTCTTGGGGACAAGCACAGATACGCAGTATTTT.